This TCR beta chain was recorded in a study of response to subunit inactivated influenza vaccine. Trimming removed 7 bases at V and 4 bases at J, with 16 bases between. Germline CDR1 and CDR2: SNHLY and FYNNEI. The CDR3 contains 14 residues. One entry per CDR3 protein results from TCRdb running MiXCR on the RT-PCR reads. The repertoire consists of 500,000 to 550,000 distinct CDR3 sequences, with approximately 20% occurring once and the leading ten covering 2.5% to 3.5%. There are many counts of this clonotype. The same specimen was also included in a second study, on T cells expressing NK-cell markers. That work adds: In generating TCR beta cDNA, 5'RACE template switching with UMIs was used.

V and J are TRBV2 and TRBJ2-5; D is unclear. The sequences come from CD4+ T cells sorted from PBMCs, collected about 11 days after vaccination. The clonotype was recovered from a man aged 45-65 years who received an inactivated influenza vaccine. CDR3 DNA sequence: TGTGCCAGCACCCGAACCAAGGTCGGAGAGACCCAGTACTTC. Translation gives CASTRTKVGETQYF.